This T cell receptor (beta chain) was recovered during a study of follicular helper T cells after annual influenza vaccination. Findings of the study overall: Plasmablast frequency change correlated with clonality change in ICOS+CD38+ cTfh.

Looked up from germline, CDR1 is LNHNV and CDR2 is YYDKDF (reference sequence). Trimming took 4 bases from V and 0 from J; bases not matched to a gene: 10. The CDR3 totals 18 residues. TCRdb keeps only in-frame clones here, not all; method: immunoSEQ multiplex PCR. The table lists 10,000 or so clones, around four fifths of them singletons. The time point is: 2015-2016 season, 7 days after influenza vaccination. Adults received seasonal inactivated influenza vaccine, with sorted blood CD4 subsets sequenced before and after. This clone was seen just once. The antigen is unknown. The chain links TRBV15 to TRBJ2-2; TRBD2 matches at 8 bases. This sample comprised CXCR5- memory CD4+ T cells sorted from blood, obtained 7 days after influenza vaccination. This sequence originates from an adult who received the influenza vaccine. The CDR3 reads CATSTYRRGGANTGELFF. CDR3 DNA: TGTGCCACCAGCACTTACCGCCGGGGGGGCGCGAACACCGGGGAGCTGTTTTTT.